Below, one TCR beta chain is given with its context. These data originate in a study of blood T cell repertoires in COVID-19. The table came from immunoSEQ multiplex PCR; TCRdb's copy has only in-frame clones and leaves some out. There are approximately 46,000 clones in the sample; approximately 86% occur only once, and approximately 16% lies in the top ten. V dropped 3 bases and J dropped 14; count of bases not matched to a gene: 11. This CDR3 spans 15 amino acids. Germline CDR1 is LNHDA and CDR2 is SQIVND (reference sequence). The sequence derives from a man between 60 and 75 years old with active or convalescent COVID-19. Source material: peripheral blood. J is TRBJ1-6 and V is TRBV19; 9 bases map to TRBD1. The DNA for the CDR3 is TGTGCCAGTAGTATTTGGGAACAGGGGGCAAGAGCCCTCCACTTT. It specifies CASSIWEQGARALHF.